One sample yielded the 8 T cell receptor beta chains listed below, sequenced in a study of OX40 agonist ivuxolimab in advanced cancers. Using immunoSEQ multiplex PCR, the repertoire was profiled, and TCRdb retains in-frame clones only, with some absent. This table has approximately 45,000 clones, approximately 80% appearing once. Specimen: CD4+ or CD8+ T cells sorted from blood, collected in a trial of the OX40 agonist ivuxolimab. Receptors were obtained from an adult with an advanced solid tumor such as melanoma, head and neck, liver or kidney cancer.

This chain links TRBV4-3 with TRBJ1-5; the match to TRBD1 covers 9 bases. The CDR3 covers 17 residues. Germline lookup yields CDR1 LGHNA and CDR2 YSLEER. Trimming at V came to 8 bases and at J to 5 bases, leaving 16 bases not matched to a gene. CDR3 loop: CASSSGTGTKGDQPQHF. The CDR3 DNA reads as TGCGCCAGCTCTTCCGGGACAGGGACTAAAGGCGATCAGCCCCAGCATTTT.

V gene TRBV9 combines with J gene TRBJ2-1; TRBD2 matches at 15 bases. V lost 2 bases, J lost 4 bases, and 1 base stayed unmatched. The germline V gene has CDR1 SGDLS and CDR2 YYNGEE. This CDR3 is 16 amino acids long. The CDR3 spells CASSVGTSGGYNEQFF. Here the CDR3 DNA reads TGTGCCAGCAGCGTCGGGACTAGCGGGGGGTACAATGAGCAGTTCTTC.

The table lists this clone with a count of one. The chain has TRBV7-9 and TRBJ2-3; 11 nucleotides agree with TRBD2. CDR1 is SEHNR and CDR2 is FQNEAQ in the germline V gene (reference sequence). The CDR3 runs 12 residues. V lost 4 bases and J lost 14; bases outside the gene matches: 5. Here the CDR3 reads CASSSTSGKWYF. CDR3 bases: TGTGCCAGCAGCTCGACTAGCGGGAAGTGGTATTTT.

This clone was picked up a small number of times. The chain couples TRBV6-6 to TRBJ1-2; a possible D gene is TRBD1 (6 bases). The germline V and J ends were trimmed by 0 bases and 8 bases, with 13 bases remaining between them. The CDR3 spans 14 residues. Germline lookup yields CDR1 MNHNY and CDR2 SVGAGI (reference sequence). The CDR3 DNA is TGTGCCAGCAGTTACTCACAGGGTACGGGAGGCTACACCTTC. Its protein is CASSYSQGTGGYTF.

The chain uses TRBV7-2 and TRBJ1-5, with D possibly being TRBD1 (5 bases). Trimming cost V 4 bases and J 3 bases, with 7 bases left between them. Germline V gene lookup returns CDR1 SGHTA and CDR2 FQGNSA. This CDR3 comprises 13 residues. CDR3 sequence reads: CASSSGLNQPQHF. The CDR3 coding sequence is TGTGCCAGCAGCTCAGGGCTCAATCAGCCCCAGCATTTT.

The CDR3 DNA follows: TGCGCCAGCAGACCGGGGCAAGACACAGATACGCAGTATTTT. It is translated as CASRPGQDTDTQYF. The J gene is TRBJ2-3, the V gene TRBV5-1; either TRBD1 or TRBD2 may supply D (5 bases each). CDR1 is SGHRS, CDR2 YFSETQ, per germline. This CDR3 has 14 amino acids. The germline V and J ends were trimmed by 5 bases and 2 bases, with 12 bases remaining between them. The full variable domain, completed using reference TRBV5-1 and TRBJ2-3, is KAGVTQTPRYLIKTRGQQVTLSCSPISGHRSVSWYQQTPGQGLQFLFEYFSETQRNKGNFPGRFSGRQFSNSRSEMNVSTLELGDSALYLCASRPGQDTDTQYFGPGTRLTVL.

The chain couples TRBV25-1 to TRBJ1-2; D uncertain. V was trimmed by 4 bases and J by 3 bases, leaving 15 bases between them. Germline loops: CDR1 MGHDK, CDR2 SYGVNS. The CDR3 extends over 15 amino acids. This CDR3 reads CASSGHLGNDYGYTF. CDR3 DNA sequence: TGTGCCAGCAGTGGCCATCTGGGGAACGACTATGGCTACACCTTC.

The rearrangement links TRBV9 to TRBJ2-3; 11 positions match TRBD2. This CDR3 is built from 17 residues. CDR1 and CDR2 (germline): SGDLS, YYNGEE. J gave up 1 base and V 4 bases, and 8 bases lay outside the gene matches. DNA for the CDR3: TGTGCCAGCAGCCCCCTCCCGACTAGCGGGGGCACAGATACGCAGTATTTT. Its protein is CASSPLPTSGGTDTQYF. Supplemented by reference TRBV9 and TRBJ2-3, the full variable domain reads DSGVTQTPKHLITATGQRVTLRCSPRSGDLSVYWYQQSLDQGLQFLIQYYNGEERAKGNILERFSAQQFPDLHSELNLSSLELGDSALYFCASSPLPTSGGTDTQYFGPGTRLTVL.